Listed here are 26 T cell receptor beta chains from one sample, sequenced in a study of cytomegalovirus exposure and HLA in healthy donors. With 60 Vbeta and 13 Jbeta primers, the PCR was carried out. The assay was immunoSEQ multiplex PCR, and TCRdb's table has in-frame clones only and misses some. The profile covers approximately 100,000 clones, with around three quarters appearing a single time and 9.5% to 12% taken by the ten largest. The sample was PBMCs. These receptor sequences come from a man aged 40-55 years in good health and CMV-seropositive.

The CDR3 sequence: CASSPNRGWTEAFF. The DNA of the CDR3 is TGCGCCAGCAGCCCCAACAGGGGTTGGACTGAAGCTTTCTTT. V usage is TRBV5-1 and J usage is TRBJ1-1; 7 nucleotides agree with TRBD1. The CDR3 spans 14 residues. V gave up 4 bases and J gave up 5 bases; unmatched junction bases: 8. CDR1 is SGHRS, CDR2 YFSETQ, per germline.

A word on this clone: It is likely a read error, because the conserved phenylalanine at the end of the CDR3 is missing. The chain carries TRBV28 and TRBJ1-2; 7 bases map to TRBD1. Germline CDR1 and CDR2: MDHEN and SYDVKM. The CDR3 has 15 residues. Losses at the gene ends were 2 bases for V and 5 bases for J; bases not matched to a gene: 8. The CDR3 DNA reads as TGTGCCAGCAGTTTAGTAGGGGGCTTAGAGTATGGCTACACCCTC. It encodes CASSLVGGLEYGYTL.

Here the CDR3 DNA reads TGTGCCAGCAGTGATTCAGATATGAACACTGAAGCTTTCTTT. This encodes CASSDSDMNTEAFF. This chain connects TRBV6-6 to TRBJ1-1, with D uncertain. Germline V gene data show CDR1 as MNHNY and CDR2 as SVGAGI (reference sequence). V was trimmed by 5 bases and J by 0 bases, leaving 10 bases between them. The CDR3 extends over 14 amino acids.

The rearrangement uses TRBV2 and TRBJ1-1; TRBD1 might be the D (5 bases). V was cut by 8 bases and J by 2 bases, with 9 bases left in between. Germline CDR1 is SNHLY and CDR2 is FYNNEI. This CDR3 region has 12 residues. CDR3 region: CASPRTNTEAFF. For the CDR3, the DNA is TGTGCCAGCCCTAGGACAAACACTGAAGCTTTCTTT.

V gene TRBV6-4 combines with J gene TRBJ1-2; a weak D match, TRBD1 (5 bases). There are 14 residues in the CDR3. Deletions cut 4 bases from V and 7 bases from J, with 16 bases between. Germline V gene lookup returns CDR1 MRHNA and CDR2 SNTAGT. The CDR3 reads CASSGDSNSGGYTF. The CDR3 DNA sequence: TGTGCCAGCAGTGGAGACAGTAATTCTGGTGGCTACACCTTC.

The rearrangement uses TRBV28 and TRBJ2-7; a possible D gene is TRBD2 (7 bases). Trimming took 1 base from V and 6 from J, leaving 10 bases between them. Germline CDR1 MDHEN, CDR2 SYDVKM. This CDR3 region has 13 residues. CDR3 nucleotide sequence: TGTGCCAGCAGTTTATTTAGGGGGGGCGAGCAGTACTTC. Translated: CASSLFRGGEQYF.

The V gene is TRBV19, the J gene TRBJ1-1, with 9 bases matching TRBD1. This CDR3 has 14 residues. Trimming removed 6 bases from V and 1 base from J; junction bases left unmatched: 3. Germline V gene sequence: CDR1 LNHDA, CDR2 SQIVND (reference sequence). The CDR3 loop is CASRMGQGNTEAFF. The CDR3 region has the DNA TGTGCCAGTAGGATGGGACAGGGGAACACTGAAGCTTTCTTT.

V is TRBV6-1 and J is TRBJ2-5, with D tentatively TRBD2 (5 bases). The DNA end is a closer match to TRBJ2-7, so the J assignment may be wrong. CDR1 MNHNS and CDR2 SASEGT come from the germline V gene. This CDR3 is 17 amino acids long. CDR3 region: CASSESGRTGSSYEQYF. CDR3 nucleotides: TGTGCCAGCAGTGAAAGCGGCAGGACGGGGAGCTCCTACGAGCAGTACTTC.

The chain has TRBV6-6 and TRBJ2-7; 8 nucleotides match TRBD1. This CDR3 comprises 16 residues. CDR1 is MNHNY, CDR2 SVGAGI, per germline (reference sequence). Trimming removed 2 bases from V and 2 bases from J; junction bases left unmatched: 8. The CDR3 sequence is CASSYPGQGAPYEQYF. For the CDR3, the DNA is TGTGCCAGCAGTTACCCCGGACAGGGCGCTCCCTACGAGCAGTACTTC.

This rearrangement joins TRBV5-1 to TRBJ2-5; 8 positions agree with TRBD2. J gave up 2 bases and V 5 bases, and 14 bases lay outside the gene matches. CDR3 length: 17 amino acids. Germline-derived CDR1 and CDR2 are SGHRS and YFSETQ. Here the CDR3 DNA reads TGCGCCAGCAGGCTTGAAGTTTGGCGGGGGGCACAAGAGACCCAGTACTTC. It is translated as CASRLEVWRGAQETQYF.

This clone has only one observation. The CDR3 protein is CASTPFGSSGANVLTF. CDR3 nucleotides: TGTGCCAGTACCCCCTTCGGGAGTTCTGGGGCCAACGTCCTGACTTTC. This chain uses TRBV19 with TRBJ2-6; TRBD2 might be the D (6 bases). Germline-derived CDR1 and CDR2 are LNHDA and SQIVND (reference sequence). CDR3 length: 16 amino acids. V was cut by 7 bases and J by 1 base, with 14 bases left in between.

J is TRBJ1-4 and V is TRBV25-1, with D possibly matching TRBD1 (6 bases). V was shortened by 5 bases and J by 4 bases, with 17 bases between the two germline ends. There are 16 residues in the CDR3. Germline CDR1 reads MGHDK; CDR2 reads SYGVNS. CDR3 DNA: TGTGCCAGCAGTAGCGGACAGAGTGGTGATAATGAAAAACTGTTTTTT. Translating gives CASSSGQSGDNEKLFF.

To note about this clone: A junction boundary mismatches the germline segment, possibly from a read error. The chain is built from TRBV7-9 and TRBJ1-1; TRBD1 agrees at 7 bases. The CDR3 has 15 residues. CDR1 is SEHNR and CDR2 is FQNEAQ in the germline V gene (reference sequence). The CDR3 DNA reads TGTTCCAGCAGCGACGACAGGGTTTCTCACACTGAAGCTTTCTTT. Its translation: CSSSDDRVSHTEAFF.

The chain combines TRBV11-2 with TRBJ2-3; possibly TRBD1 for D (6 bases). Per germline, CDR1 SGHAT and CDR2 FQNNGV. V gave up 3 bases and J gave up 5 bases, with 12 bases separating them. This CDR3 is 14 amino acids long. This CDR3 is CASSFNRAEDTQYF. The CDR3 bases are TGTGCCAGCAGCTTCAACAGGGCTGAAGATACGCAGTATTTT. The full variable domain, its missing parts supplied by reference TRBV11-2 and TRBJ2-3, is EAGVAQSPRYKIIEKRQSVAFWCNPISGHATLYWYQQILGQGPKLLIQFQNNGVVDDSQLPKDRFSAERLKGVDSTLKIQPAKLEDSAVYLCASSFNRAEDTQYFGPGTRLTVL.

The V call is TRBV4-1, the J call TRBJ2-1; TRBD2 might be the D (5 bases). This CDR3 is 15 amino acids long. V lost 6 bases to trimming and J lost 6 bases, with 18 bases between them. The germline V gene encodes CDR1 MGHRA and CDR2 YSYEKL. Written as DNA, the CDR3 is TGCGCCAGCAGAGCAGGAGGCGGTCGGCTCAATGAGCAGTTCTTC. Residues: CASRAGGGRLNEQFF.

J is TRBJ2-5 and V is TRBV4-3; D is possibly TRBD2 (5 bases). The CDR3 is 17 residues long. CDR1 and CDR2 (germline): LGHNA, YSLEER. Between the trimmed V and J ends, which lost 1 base and 5 bases, there was a span of 20 bases. CDR3: CASSQATTGMLGETQYF. The CDR3 DNA reads as TGCGCCAGCAGCCAAGCGACGACGGGGATGCTTGGGGAGACCCAGTACTTC.

Remarks on this clone: Other nucleotide sequences in the sample specify the same CDR3. The chain is built from TRBV5-1 and TRBJ2-1, with TRBD2 matching 8 bases. V dropped 2 bases and J dropped 2; count of bases not matched to a gene: 0. This CDR3 comprises 14 residues. Per the germline V gene, CDR1 is SGHRS and CDR2 is YFSETQ. The chain's CDR3 is CASSFSGAYNEQFF. The DNA of the CDR3 is TGCGCCAGCAGCTTTAGCGGGGCCTACAATGAGCAGTTCTTC.

This chain links TRBV7-8 with TRBJ2-2; 8 nucleotides align to TRBD1. The CDR3 contains 16 residues. V lost 3 bases and J lost 4; bases outside the gene matches: 7. The germline V gene encodes CDR1 SGHVS and CDR2 FQNEAQ. CDR3 in amino acids: CASSFQGQGGTGELFF. CDR3 DNA: TGTGCCAGCAGCTTCCAAGGACAGGGTGGCACCGGGGAGCTGTTTTTT.

The chain couples TRBV6-1 to TRBJ2-3, with a tentative D call TRBD1 (5 bases). Trimming cost V 0 bases and J 7 bases, with 14 bases left between them. The CDR3 totals 15 residues. The germline gives CDR1 MNHNS, CDR2 SASEGT. Here the CDR3 reads CASSEAQGFVNTQYF. As DNA, the CDR3 is TGTGCCAGCAGTGAAGCCCAGGGTTTTGTAAATACGCAGTATTTT.

In nucleotides, the CDR3 is TGCGCCAGCATGGGCGGGGTCACAGATACGCAGTATTTT. It yields the protein CASMGGVTDTQYF. The chain carries TRBV10-2 and TRBJ2-3; the D gene is possibly TRBD2 (6 bases). The V end lost 7 bases, the J end lost 2 bases, and 10 bases lay between the germline ends. The CDR3 loop spans 13 amino acids. The germline V gene has CDR1 WSHSY and CDR2 SAAADI.

The chain combines TRBV19 with TRBJ1-5; the match to TRBD1 covers 7 bases. CDR1 and CDR2 from the germline V gene are LNHDA and SQIVND (reference sequence). The CDR3 has 16 residues. Trimming at V came to 0 bases and at J to 1 base, leaving 3 bases not matched to a gene. The CDR3 DNA reads as TGTGCCAGTAGTATAGAGACAGGGTGGAGCAATCAGCCCCAGCATTTT. Translated: CASSIETGWSNQPQHF.

The chain joins TRBV19 to TRBJ1-5; TRBD1 agrees at 8 bases. CDR3 length: 15 residues. Germline CDR1 reads LNHDA; CDR2 reads SQIVND (reference sequence). J was trimmed by 7 bases and V by 1 base; bases with no gene match: 6. The CDR3 DNA reads as TGTGCCAGTAGTATAGCCGACAGGGGTCTCCAGCCCCAGCATTTT. Translation gives CASSIADRGLQPQHF.

This chain uses TRBV28 with TRBJ2-2; 10 nucleotides match TRBD1. The CDR3 sequence is 15 residues long. V lost 7 bases and J lost 4; bases outside the gene matches: 6. The germline V gene encodes CDR1 MDHEN and CDR2 SYDVKM. CDR3 bases: TGTGCCAGCAATAGACAGGGGGCGGTCACCGGGGAGCTGTTTTTT. Amino acid sequence: CASNRQGAVTGELFF.

This clone was found a few times. One end of the junction varies from germline; a read error may be responsible. The chain employs TRBV5-1 and TRBJ2-5; a weak D match, TRBD2 (5 bases). Germline-derived CDR1 and CDR2 are SGHRS and YFSETQ. The length of the CDR3 is 16 residues. CDR3 in amino acids: CASSLSSESYHETHYF. The CDR3 DNA reads TGCGCCAGCAGCTTGAGTAGCGAGTCGTACCATGAGACCCACTACTTC.

To note about this clone: A read error may produce the germline difference seen at one junction end. This specimen includes other DNA sequences encoding the same CDR3. The chain has TRBV28 and TRBJ1-6, with D possibly being TRBD1 (6 bases). The CDR3 has 15 amino acids. The V gene's germline CDR1 is MDHEN and CDR2 SYDVKM. The CDR3 loop reads CASSLSQGRYSPLHF. In DNA form, the CDR3 reads TGTGCCAGCAGTTTATCTCAGGGGCGGTATTCCCCCCTCCACTTT.

This rearrangement joins TRBV25-1 to TRBJ1-1, with a weak D call TRBD1 (6 bases). This CDR3 spans 16 amino acids. The germline V gene encodes CDR1 MGHDK and CDR2 SYGVNS. Trimming stripped 2 bases from V and 1 base from J, with 14 bases between. The CDR3 sequence: CASSEQGLEQNTEAFF. DNA for the CDR3: TGTGCCAGCAGTGAACAGGGGTTAGAACAGAACACTGAAGCTTTCTTT.